What follows are 5 T cell receptor beta chains derived from one specimen sequenced in a study of Ad26.COV2.S vaccination and SARS-CoV-2 variants. The table came from immunoSEQ multiplex PCR; TCRdb's copy has only in-frame clones and leaves some out. The table has fewer than 500,000 clones, about nine tenths seen once. Stated treatment: roughly 19 received Ad26.COV2.S at low or high dose, single or two shots; about 5 received placebo; per-sample allocation not given. Specimens were obtained on day 63 following the first vaccine or placebo injection. The sequencing here drew on peripheral blood, taken in a trial of Ad26.COV2.S vaccine versus placebo. These receptors came from a person aged 18 to 59 who received the Ad26.COV2.S COVID-19 vaccine or a placebo.

J is TRBJ2-7 and V is TRBV10-3; D tentatively fits TRBD1 or TRBD2 (5 bases each). The length of the CDR3 is 14 residues. Trimming left V 10 bases short and J 3 bases short, with 19 bases between. The germline gives CDR1 ENHRY, CDR2 SYGVKD. This chain's CDR3 is CATAAAGTNYEQYF. The CDR3 DNA reads as TGTGCCACGGCAGCAGCTGGGACGAACTACGAGCAGTACTTC.

Notes on this clone: The junction and the germline gene differ at one end; a read error may be behind it. This chain links TRBV5-4 with TRBJ2-1; 12 bases map to TRBD2. Germline V CDR1 and CDR2: SGHNT, YYREEE (reference sequence). CDR3 size: 16 residues. The CDR3 nucleotides are TGTGCCAGCAGTTTGGCCCCGACTAGCGGGAGCAATGAGCAGTTCTTC. This gives the protein CASSLAPTSGSNEQFF. The full variable domain, with the rest looked up from reference TRBV5-4 and TRBJ2-1, is ETGVTQSPTHLIKTRGQQVTLRCSSQSGHNTVSWYQQALGQGPQFIFQYYREEENGRGNFPPRFSGLQFPNYSSELNVNALELDDSALYLCASSLAPTSGSNEQFFGPGTRLTVL.

J is TRBJ1-1 and V is TRBV29-1, with a possible D match to TRBD1 (5 bases). The V end lost 4 bases, the J end lost 0 bases, and 9 bases lay between the germline ends. Looked up from germline, CDR1 is SQVTM and CDR2 is ANQGSEA. This CDR3 has 13 residues. The CDR3 nucleotides read TGCAGCGTTGTGGGGGGTGTGAACACTGAAGCTTTCTTT. The encoded protein is CSVVGGVNTEAFF.

The rearrangement uses TRBV6-4 and TRBJ2-5; D gene uncertain. CDR1 is MRHNA, CDR2 SNTAGT, per germline. The length of the CDR3 is 13 residues. V lost 4 bases, J lost 2 bases, and 8 bases lay in between. The CDR3 sequence: CASSVIVQETQYF. The CDR3 DNA is TGTGCCAGCAGTGTAATCGTTCAAGAGACCCAGTACTTC.

About this clone: Other DNA sequences of this sample code for an identical CDR3. The V and J genes are TRBV3-1 (or the pseudogene TRBV3-2) and TRBJ1-2; D remains ambiguous. The germline V gene has CDR1 LGHDT and CDR2 YNNKEL (reference sequence). Trimming left V 4 bases short and J 6 bases short, with 15 bases between. This CDR3 comprises 14 residues. The CDR3 bases are TGTGCCAGCAGCCTAAGAGGGCTGCCGGATGGCTACACCTTC. Translating gives CASSLRGLPDGYTF.